This T cell receptor (beta chain) was obtained from a study of Tregs in tolerant kidney transplant recipients. Assay used: immunoSEQ multiplex PCR; TCRdb lists only in-frame clones, some missing. The table lists approximately 60,000 clones, more than 95% of them singletons. Trimming pared 6 bases from V and 8 bases from J, leaving 17 bases between. Germline-derived CDR1 and CDR2 are SGHTA and FQGNSA. The CDR3 runs 14 residues. Sample: Tregs from blood, taken before the transplant. V and J are TRBV7-2 and TRBJ2-1, with a tentative D call TRBD1 (6 bases). This sequence was found in a human donor who received a combined kidney and bone marrow transplant. DNA for the CDR3: TGTGCCAGCAGACTCATAGGGGGAAACTATGAGCAGTTCTTC. Translated: CASRLIGGNYEQFF. Drawing the rest from reference TRBV7-2 and TRBJ2-1, the complete variable domain is GAGVSQSPSNKVTEKGKDVELRCDPISGHTALYWYRQSLGQGLEFLIYFQGNSAPDKSGLPSDRFSAERTGGSVSTLTIQRTQQEDSAVYLCASRLIGGNYEQFFGPGTRLTVL.